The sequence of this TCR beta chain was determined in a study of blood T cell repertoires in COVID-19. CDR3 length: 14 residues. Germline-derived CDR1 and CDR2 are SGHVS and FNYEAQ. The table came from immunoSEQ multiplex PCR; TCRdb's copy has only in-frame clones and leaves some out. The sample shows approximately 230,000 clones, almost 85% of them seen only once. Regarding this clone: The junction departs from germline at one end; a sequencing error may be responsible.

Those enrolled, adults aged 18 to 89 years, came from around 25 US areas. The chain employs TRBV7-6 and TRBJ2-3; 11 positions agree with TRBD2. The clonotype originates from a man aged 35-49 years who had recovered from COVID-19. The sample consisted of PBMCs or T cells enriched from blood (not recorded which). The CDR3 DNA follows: TGTGCCAGCAGCCTAGCGGGAGGTGAGGATACGCAGTATTTT. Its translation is CASSLAGGEDTQYF.